Listed below are T cell receptor beta chains from one sample, sequenced in a study of blood T cell repertoires in COVID-19. Sequenced by immunoSEQ multiplex PCR; TCRdb stores in-frame clones only, minus some. The sample lists 300,000 or so clones, about nine tenths occurring once. The specimen sequenced was peripheral blood. These receptors all come from a woman between 35 and 50 years old with acute or convalescent COVID-19. CDR3s include the opening cysteine and the closing phenylalanine or tryptophan. A D gene is named only where the DNA matches it firmly. Expanded clones are given a class, and other clones once, few, many or no size at all.

V,length,size,J,D,CDR3,DNA
TRBV7-7,19,.,TRBJ2-1,TRBD2,CASSLVVAGGQGVENEQFF,TGTGCCAGCAGCTTAGTGGTTGCGGGGGGCCAAGGGGTGGAGAATGAGCAGTTCTTC
TRBV2,13,few,TRBJ2-5,.,CASSIQYQETQYF,TGTGCCAGCAGTATCCAGTACCAAGAGACCCAGTACTTC
TRBV5-4,15,.,TRBJ2-3,.,CASAMDSSSTDTQYF,TGTGCCAGCGCCATGGACAGTTCTAGCACAGATACGCAGTATTTT
TRBV6-5,15,.,TRBJ2-1,TRBD2,CASSSTSGGGYEQFF,TGTGCCAGCAGTTCTACTAGCGGGGGTGGGTATGAGCAGTTCTTC
TRBV5-1,14,.,TRBJ1-2,.,CASSLGTENYGYTF,TGCGCCAGCAGCTTGGGGACAGAAAACTATGGCTACACCTTC
TRBV12-3/TRBV12-4,13,.,TRBJ1-1,TRBD1,CASSLSQGAGAFF,TGTGCCAGCAGTTTATCTCAGGGGGCCGGGGCTTTCTTT
TRBV6-5,15,.,TRBJ2-2,.,CASSSRGAMIGELFF,TGTGCCAGCAGTTCGCGGGGAGCAATGATCGGGGAGCTGTTTTTT
TRBV19,14,once,TRBJ1-6,.,CASSMNRATSPLHF,TGTGCCAGTAGTATGAACAGGGCAACGTCACCCCTCCACTTT
TRBV10-2,16,.,TRBJ2-2,TRBD1,CASTGGQGANTGELFF,TGCGCCAGCACCGGAGGACAGGGGGCGAACACCGGGGAGCTGTTTTTT
TRBV5-4,14,.,TRBJ2-5,TRBD1,CASSRTGGEETQYF,TGTGCCAGCAGCCGGACAGGGGGCGAAGAGACCCAGTACTTC
TRBV25-1,16,.,TRBJ2-3,.,CASSESGHASTDTQYF,TGTGCCAGCAGTGAATCAGGACACGCTAGCACAGATACGCAGTATTTT
TRBV19,14,.,TRBJ1-2,.,CASSSLGARYGYTF,TGTGCCAGTAGTAGTCTGGGGGCTCGGTATGGCTACACCTTC
TRBV5-5,14,.,TRBJ1-1,TRBD1,CASSTTGGITEAFF,TGTGCCAGCAGCACTACAGGGGGAATCACTGAAGCTTTCTTT
TRBV5-1,15,.,TRBJ1-1,TRBD1,CASSSPTGWNTEAFF,TGCGCCAGCAGCTCCCCGACAGGGTGGAACACTGAAGCTTTCTTT
TRBV27,16,.,TRBJ2-3,TRBD2,CASSFLLAGGADTQYF,TGTGCCAGCAGTTTCCTACTAGCGGGGGGAGCAGATACGCAGTATTTT
TRBV19,12,.,TRBJ1-2,TRBD1,CASNRGHYGYTF,TGTGCCAGCAACAGGGGACACTATGGCTACACCTTC
TRBV20-1,11,.,TRBJ1-3,TRBD1,CSGTGGNTIYF,TGCAGCGGGACAGGTGGAAACACCATATATTTT
TRBV20-1,11,.,TRBJ2-3,TRBD2,CSAGLGDTQYF,TGCAGTGCTGGACTAGGGGATACGCAGTATTTT
TRBV5-1,17,.,TRBJ2-3,TRBD2,CASSLALAGGSTDTQYF,TGCGCCAGCAGCTTGGCCTTAGCGGGGGGGAGCACAGATACGCAGTATTTT
TRBV9,17,.,TRBJ1-3,.,CASSPPGTSYSGNTIYF,TGTGCCAGCAGCCCCCCAGGGACATCCTACTCTGGAAACACCATATATTTT
TRBV25-1,13,.,TRBJ1-4,.,CASSAGSGEKLFF,TGTGCCAGCAGTGCCGGATCAGGCGAAAAACTGTTTTTT
TRBV4-1,16,.,TRBJ2-5,TRBD2,CASSHPAGVQQETQYF,TGCGCCAGCAGTCACCCAGCGGGGGTGCAACAAGAGACCCAGTACTTC
TRBV7-3,14,.,TRBJ2-6,.,CASSPLSGANVLTF,TGTGCCAGCAGCCCTCTCTCTGGGGCCAACGTCCTGACTTTC
TRBV11-2,14,.,TRBJ1-1,TRBD1,CASRPGQLNTEAFF,TGTGCCAGCAGGCCGGGACAGTTGAACACTGAAGCTTTCTTT
TRBV3-1/TRBV3-2,15,.,TRBJ1-5,.,CASSQDGHPEGPQHF,TGTGCCAGCAGCCAAGATGGGCACCCTGAGGGGCCCCAGCATTTT
TRBV11-2,15,.,TRBJ2-4,.,CASSTTTGAKNIQYF,TGTGCCAGCAGCACAACGACAGGAGCCAAAAACATTCAGTACTTC
TRBV7-2,18,once,TRBJ2-5,TRBD2,CASSPGLAGGYPQETQYF,TGTGCCAGCAGCCCAGGACTAGCGGGGGGGTACCCCCAAGAGACCCAGTACTTC
TRBV18,14,.,TRBJ1-2,TRBD1,CASSPDRVLSGYTF,TGTGCCAGCTCACCGGACAGGGTCTTAAGTGGCTACACCTTC
TRBV5-1,13,.,TRBJ2-3,.,CASSLAEGDTQYF,TGCGCCAGCAGCTTGGCGGAGGGTGATACGCAGTATTTT
TRBV2,13,.,TRBJ1-1,.,CASTPLGGAEAFF,TGTGCCAGCACCCCTCTAGGGGGGGCTGAAGCTTTCTTT
TRBV6-5,16,.,TRBJ2-1,TRBD1,CASSYLGQGLNNEQFF,TGTGCCAGCAGTTACTTAGGACAGGGGCTTAACAATGAGCAGTTCTTC
TRBV19,16,.,TRBJ1-2,.,CASRSREGSPAYGYTF,TGTGCCAGTAGATCTCGGGAGGGGTCTCCCGCCTATGGCTACACCTTC
TRBV2,15,.,TRBJ2-1,TRBD2,CASSDTASGYNEQFF,TGTGCCAGCAGTGATACGGCTAGCGGGTACAATGAGCAGTTCTTC
TRBV4-1,16,.,TRBJ2-3,.,CASSPLRGGVTDTQYF,TGCGCCAGCAGCCCCCTAAGGGGGGGAGTCACAGATACGCAGTATTTT
TRBV11-2,17,.,TRBJ1-4,.,CASSLYRPHSLIEKLFF,TGTGCCAGCAGCTTGTACAGACCTCACTCCCTAATAGAAAAACTGTTTTTT
TRBV27,15,.,TRBJ1-5,TRBD1,CASSFGTGFSQPQHF,TGTGCCAGCAGTTTTGGGACAGGGTTTAGTCAGCCCCAGCATTTT
TRBV27,18,few,TRBJ2-2,.,CASSLSRGRGGSTGELFF,TGTGCCAGCAGTTTATCCCGTGGGCGCGGGGGCAGCACCGGGGAGCTGTTTTTT
TRBV11-2,15,.,TRBJ1-1,TRBD1,CASSSYRGPNTEAFF,TGTGCCAGCAGCTCCTACAGGGGGCCGAACACTGAAGCTTTCTTT
TRBV5-1,19,.,TRBJ2-2,TRBD2,CASSLRLAGGRENTGELFF,TGCGCCAGCAGCCTCCGACTAGCGGGGGGACGGGAGAACACCGGGGAGCTGTTTTTT
TRBV6-5,14,.,TRBJ1-5,.,CASSPQGSNQPQHF,TGTGCCAGCAGTCCGCAGGGTAGCAATCAGCCCCAGCATTTT